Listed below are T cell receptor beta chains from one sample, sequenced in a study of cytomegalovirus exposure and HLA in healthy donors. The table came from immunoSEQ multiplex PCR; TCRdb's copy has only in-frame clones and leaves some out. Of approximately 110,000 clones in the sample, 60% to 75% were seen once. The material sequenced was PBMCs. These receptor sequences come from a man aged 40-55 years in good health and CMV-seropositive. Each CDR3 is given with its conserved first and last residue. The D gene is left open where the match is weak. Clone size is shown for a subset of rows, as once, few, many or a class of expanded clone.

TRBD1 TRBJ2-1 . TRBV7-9 TGTGCCAGCAGCTCCGGGACAGGGAATGAGCAGTTCTTC CASSSGTGNEQFF
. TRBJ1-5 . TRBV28 TGTGCCAGCAGCCCGGTTTGGGCCTCTTATAGCAATCAGCCCCAGCATTTT CASSPVWASYSNQPQHF
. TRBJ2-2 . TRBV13 TGTGCCAGCAGCTACAAATACTGGACAGTAACGAACACCGGGGAGCTGTTTTTT CASSYKYWTVTNTGELFF
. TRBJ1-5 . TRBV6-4 TGTGCCAGCAGTCCATCTCTGGGGCGGGAACATTTT CASSPSLGREHF
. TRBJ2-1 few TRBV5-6 TGTGCCAGCAGCTTGCTATGGAATGAGCAGTTCTTC CASSLLWNEQFF
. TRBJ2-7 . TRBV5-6 TGTGCCAGCAGCTTCTTTTCGGTACCCTACGAGCAGTACTTC CASSFFSVPYEQYF
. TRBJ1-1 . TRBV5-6 TGTGCCAGCAGCCCCAGATCCTTCAGCACTGAAGCTTTCTTT CASSPRSFSTEAFF
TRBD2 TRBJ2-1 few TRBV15 TGTGCCACCAGCAGAGATCTAGGACTAGCGGCTTACAATGAGCAGTTCTTC CATSRDLGLAAYNEQFF
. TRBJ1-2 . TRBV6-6 TGTGCCAGCAGGCCCGCGGGGACGGACTATGGCTACACCTTC CASRPAGTDYGYTF
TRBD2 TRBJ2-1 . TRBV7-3 TGTGCCAGCAGCTACGGACTAGCAAATGAGCAGTTCTTC CASSYGLANEQFF
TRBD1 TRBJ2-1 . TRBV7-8 TGTGCCAGCAGCTTAGCGTTACAGGGGGCCCATGAGCAGTTCTTC CASSLALQGAHEQFF
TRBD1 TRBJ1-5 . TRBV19 TGTGCCAGTAGTGGGGGACAGGGGGATCAGCCCCAGCATTTT CASSGGQGDQPQHF
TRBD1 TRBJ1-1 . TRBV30 TGTGTTGTCGACAGGGAGATTACTGAAGCTTTCTTT CVVDREITEAFF
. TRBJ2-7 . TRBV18 TGTGCCAGCTCACCATCAAAAGCGTACGAGCAGTACTTC CASSPSKAYEQYF
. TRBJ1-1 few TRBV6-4 TGTGCCAGCAGTGAGAGTGAGGACACTGAAGCTTTCTTT CASSESEDTEAFF
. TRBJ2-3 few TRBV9 TGTGCCAGCAGCGTAGTGACGGGGGGCACAGATACGCAGTATTTT CASSVVTGGTDTQYF
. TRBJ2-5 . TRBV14 TGTGCCAGCAGCCACAGGGTAGTGGGAGAGACCCAGTACTTC CASSHRVVGETQYF
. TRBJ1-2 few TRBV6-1 TGTGCCAGCAGTGGGGATCCCGCAAGGACAGGCTACACCTTC CASSGDPARTGYTF
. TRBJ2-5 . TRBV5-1 TGCGCCAGCAGCTTGAGTGCGCGGAGCCGACAAGAGACCCAGTACTTC CASSLSARSRQETQYF
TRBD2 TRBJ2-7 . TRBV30 TGTGCCTGGAGTAGACTAGCGGGTCTTCACGAGCAGTACTTC CAWSRLAGLHEQYF
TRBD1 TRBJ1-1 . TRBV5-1 TGCGCCAGCAGCAGACGCGGGACAGGGGACACTGAAGCTTTCTTT CASSRRGTGDTEAFF
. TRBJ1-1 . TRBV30 TGTGCCTGGAGTCCGGAGGGGAAAGCTTTCTTT CAWSPEGKAFF
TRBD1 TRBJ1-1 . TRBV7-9 TGTGCCAGCAGCTCCCACGCAACAGGGGGCACTGAAGCTTTCTTT CASSSHATGGTEAFF
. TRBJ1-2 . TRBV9 TGTGCCAGCAGCGTAGGTCATAACTATGGCTACACCTTC CASSVGHNYGYTF
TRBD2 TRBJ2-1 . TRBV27 TGTGCCAGCAGTTTTAGCGGGAGCTGGTACAATGAGCAGTTCTTC CASSFSGSWYNEQFF
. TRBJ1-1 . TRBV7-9 TGTGCCAGCAGCCTTATGACAGCTAACACTGAAGCTTTCTTT CASSLMTANTEAFF
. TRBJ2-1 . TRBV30 TGTGCCTGGATTAGCGGATACTACAATGAGCAGTTCTTC CAWISGYYNEQFF
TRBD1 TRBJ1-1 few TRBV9 TGTGCCAGCTCCCCGGGACAGGGTTGGACTGAAGCTTTCTTT CASSPGQGWTEAFF
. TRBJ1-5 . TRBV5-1 TGCGCCAGCAGCTTGTCCATGGGCCAGGATCAGCCCCAGCATTTT CASSLSMGQDQPQHF
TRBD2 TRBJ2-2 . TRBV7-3 TGTGCCAGCAGCTTACTAGCGGGAGACGGCGGGGAGCTGTTTTTT CASSLLAGDGGELFF
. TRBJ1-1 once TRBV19 TGTGCCAGTAGTCCAGGGGCGAACACTGAAGCTTTCTTT CASSPGANTEAFF
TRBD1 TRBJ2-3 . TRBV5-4 TGTGCCAGCAGCCCGAAAAGGACAGGGGGCACAGATACGCAGTATTTT CASSPKRTGGTDTQYF
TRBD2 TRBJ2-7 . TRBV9 TGTGCCAGCAGCGAAAGCGGGAGGGCCTACGACGAGCAGTACTTC CASSESGRAYDEQYF
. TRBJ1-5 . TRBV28 TGTGCCAGCACCACGTGGGAGGATCAGCCCCAGCATTTT CASTTWEDQPQHF
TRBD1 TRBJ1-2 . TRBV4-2 TGTGCCAGCAGCTCAACGACAGGGGGCAACTATGGCTACACCTTC CASSSTTGGNYGYTF
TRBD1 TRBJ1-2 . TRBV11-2 TGTGCCAGCAGCTTTTTTTCCGGGACAGGGGTAGGCTACACCTTC CASSFFSGTGVGYTF
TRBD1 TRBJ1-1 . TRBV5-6 TGTGCCAGCAGCTTGTACAGGGGTTCGAGCACTGAAGCTTTCTTT CASSLYRGSSTEAFF
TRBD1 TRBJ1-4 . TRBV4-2 TGTGCCAGCAGCCAAGATTGGACAGGGACTAATGAAAAACTGTTTTTT CASSQDWTGTNEKLFF
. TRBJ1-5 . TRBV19 TGTGCCAGTAGTATTAATTTTGCAGCGAACAATCAGCCCCAGCATTTT CASSINFAANNQPQHF
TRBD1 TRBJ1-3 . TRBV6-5 TGTGCCAGCAGTTACGGGGGACAGATATATTTT CASSYGGQIYF
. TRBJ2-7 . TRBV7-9 TGTGCCAGCAGCTTAGCGCTGGGAGACTACGAGCAGTACTTC CASSLALGDYEQYF
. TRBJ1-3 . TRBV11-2 TGTGCCAGCAGCTTAGATGGGGCAAGGGGAAACACCATATATTTT CASSLDGARGNTIYF
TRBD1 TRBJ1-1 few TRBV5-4 TGTGCCAGCTTGACCAGGGGGATTGGAACTGAAGCTTTCTTT CASLTRGIGTEAFF
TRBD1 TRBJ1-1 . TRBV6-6 TGTGCCAGCAGCCAAGGACAGGGAAAGAACACTGAAGCTTTCTTT CASSQGQGKNTEAFF
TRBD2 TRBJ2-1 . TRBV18 TGTGCCAGCTCACTGGCCGGGACTAGCGGGAGGAATGAGCAGTTCTTC CASSLAGTSGRNEQFF